The 22 T cell receptor beta chains below were found in one sample sequenced in a study of OX40 agonist ivuxolimab in advanced cancers. TCRdb's copy holds only in-frame clones and misses some; the assay was immunoSEQ multiplex PCR. The table has tens of thousands of clones, around 90% seen once. The sequencing here drew on CD4+ or CD8+ T cells sorted from blood, taken in a trial of the OX40 agonist ivuxolimab. Every receptor here comes from an adult with an advanced solid tumor such as melanoma, head and neck, liver or kidney cancer.

V gene TRBV11-2 combines with J gene TRBJ2-5, with D uncertain. This CDR3 has 15 amino acids. From germline, CDR1 is SGHAT and CDR2 FQNNGV. V gave up 1 base and J gave up 5 bases, with 14 bases separating them. CDR3 coding DNA: TGTGCCAGCAGCTTAGTGCCCCCTCGCCGGGAGACCCAGTACTTC. Translating gives CASSLVPPRRETQYF.

The CDR3, as DNA: TGTGCCAGCAGTTACTCGCGGAGTAGCAATCAGCCCCAGCATTTT. Amino acids: CASSYSRSSNQPQHF. The genes are TRBV6-5 and TRBJ1-5; D is undetermined. The ends were cut back, 0 bases at V and 0 bases at J, with 6 bases in the middle. The CDR3 extends over 15 amino acids. CDR1 and CDR2 from the germline V gene are MNHEY and SVGAGI.

This chain connects TRBV10-1 to TRBJ2-7; D is perhaps TRBD2 (6 bases). Trimming took 2 bases from V and 1 from J, leaving 15 bases between them. The CDR3 has 16 residues. CDR1 and CDR2 from the germline V gene are WNHNN and SYGVQD (reference sequence). The CDR3 region is CASSEGRGRGSYEQYF. CDR3 in DNA: TGCGCCAGCAGTGAGGGAAGGGGACGGGGGTCCTACGAGCAGTACTTC.

This clone appeared once. The chain employs TRBV28 and TRBJ2-1, with D perhaps matching TRBD2 (6 bases). The CDR3 totals 17 residues. CDR1 and CDR2 from the germline V gene are MDHEN and SYDVKM. V was cut by 2 bases and J by 0 bases, with 14 bases left in between. CDR3 sequence reads: CASSLSGLLSSYNEQFF. As DNA, the CDR3 is TGTGCCAGCAGTTTAAGCGGACTATTGAGCTCCTACAATGAGCAGTTCTTC.

This clone was picked up one time. This rearrangement joins TRBV7-9 to TRBJ2-7; D tentatively fits TRBD1 or TRBD2 (5 bases each). Between the trimmed V and J ends, which lost 4 bases and 2 bases, there was a span of 12 bases. Germline CDR1 reads SEHNR; CDR2 reads FQNEAQ (reference sequence). The CDR3 is made up of 14 amino acids. The CDR3: CASSSLRGPYEQYF. CDR3 in DNA: TGTGCCAGCAGCTCCCTGAGGGGCCCCTACGAGCAGTACTTC.

The J gene is TRBJ2-3, the V gene TRBV5-6; 10 bases agree with TRBD1. The CDR3 covers 16 residues. Per germline, CDR1 SGHDT and CDR2 YYEEEE. After removal of 4 bases from V and 6 bases from J, the junction contained 11 bases not matched to a gene. The CDR3 region has the DNA TGTGCCAGCAGCCCCGGTCCGGACAGGGGGTTGGATACGCAGTATTTT. Translating it yields CASSPGPDRGLDTQYF.

The V and J genes are TRBV28 and TRBJ2-5, with no clear D. The CDR3 covers 14 residues. Trimming left V 7 bases short and J 5 bases short, with 17 bases between. From germline, CDR1 is MDHEN and CDR2 SYDVKM. The CDR3 DNA is TGTGCCAGCACTTCGGACGCCCCCGGGGAGACCCAGTACTTC. This sequence encodes CASTSDAPGETQYF.

The chain combines TRBV5-1 with TRBJ2-2; TRBD1 is a possible D gene (6 bases). V lost 1 base, J lost 0 bases, and 7 bases lay in between. CDR1 and CDR2 from the germline V gene are SGHRS and YFSETQ. The CDR3 sequence is 15 residues long. The DNA of the CDR3 is TGCGCCAGCAGCTTGCGGACAGCGAACACCGGGGAGCTGTTTTTT. Its protein product is CASSLRTANTGELFF.

V is TRBV5-1 and J is TRBJ2-3; 14 bases map to TRBD2. J was trimmed by 4 bases and V by 6 bases; bases with no gene match: 7. CDR1 SGHRS and CDR2 YFSETQ come from the germline V gene. CDR3 length: 16 amino acids. The CDR3 sequence is CASTETSGRGADTQYF. The CDR3 DNA follows: TGCGCCAGCACCGAGACTAGCGGGAGGGGGGCAGATACGCAGTATTTT.

This sequence joins TRBV11-3 and TRBJ2-7; D might be TRBD1 or TRBD2, each matching 5 bases. The germline V gene has CDR1 SGHNT and CDR2 YENEEA. The V and J ends lost 5 bases and 4 bases respectively, with 15 bases between them. This CDR3 region has 14 residues. The CDR3 here is CASSPGDGPYEQYF. CDR3 sequence (DNA): TGTGCCAGCAGCCCCGGGGACGGCCCTTACGAGCAGTACTTC.

The chain employs TRBV4-1 and TRBJ2-7; 8 bases are shared with TRBD1. Germline CDR1 is MGHRA and CDR2 is YSYEKL. V gave up 4 bases and J gave up 6 bases; unmatched junction bases: 20. The CDR3 has 18 amino acids. CDR3 nucleotide sequence: TGCGCCAGCAGCCCCCGCCTGCGGACAGGGCCCGGCTTGGGCGAGCAGTACTTC. The encoded protein is CASSPRLRTGPGLGEQYF.

This rearrangement joins TRBV30 to TRBJ2-7; TRBD2 matches at 8 bases. This CDR3 contains 14 residues. Germline V gene lookup returns CDR1 GTSNPN and CDR2 SVGIG (reference sequence). Trimming took 2 bases from V and 3 from J; bases not matched to a gene: 6. CDR3 nucleotides: TGTGCCTGGAGTAGCCTAGCGGGCAACTACGAGCAGTACTTC. The encoded protein is CAWSSLAGNYEQYF. Variable domain in full (rest from reference TRBV30 and TRBJ2-7): SQTIHQWPATLVQPVGSPLSLECTVEGTSNPNLYWYRQAAGRGLQLLFYSVGIGQISSEVPQNLSASRPQDRQFILSSKKLLLSDSGFYLCAWSSLAGNYEQYFGPGTRLTVT.

V is TRBV19 and J is TRBJ2-7, with 9 positions matching TRBD1. The length of the CDR3 is 14 residues. Losses at the gene ends were 7 bases for V and 2 bases for J; bases not matched to a gene: 6. Germline CDR1 LNHDA, CDR2 SQIVND (reference sequence). The CDR3 DNA follows: TGTGCCAGTACATCCGGACAGGGGACCTACGAGCAGTACTTC. Its protein is CASTSGQGTYEQYF. Looking up the rest from reference TRBV19 and TRBJ2-7 gives the full variable domain: DGGITQSPKYLFRKEGQNVTLSCEQNLNHDAMYWYRQDPGQGLRLIYYSQIVNDFQKGDIAEGYSVSREKKESFPLTVTSAQKNPTAFYLCASTSGQGTYEQYFGPGTRLTVT.

The V and J genes are TRBV5-1 and TRBJ2-3; TRBD2 agrees at 9 bases. Germline values: CDR1 SGHRS, CDR2 YFSETQ. V shed 4 bases, J shed 2 bases, and the junction held 5 bases outside the gene matches. The CDR3 sequence is 15 residues long. The CDR3 nucleotides are TGCGCCAGCAGCCCGAGACTAGCGGACACAGATACGCAGTATTTT. Translating gives CASSPRLADTDTQYF.

This chain links TRBV7-2 with TRBJ2-5; 7 bases match TRBD2. V lost 5 bases, J lost 5 bases, and 5 bases stayed unmatched. The CDR3 totals 13 residues. Germline V lookup: CDR1 SGHTA, CDR2 FQGNSA. CDR3 DNA: TGTGCCAGCAGCAAGACTAGCAAGGAGACCCAGTACTTC. Amino acid sequence: CASSKTSKETQYF.

The rearrangement uses TRBV19 and TRBJ1-3, with D uncertain. The CDR3 totals 14 residues. The germline V gene has CDR1 LNHDA and CDR2 SQIVND (reference sequence). The V end lost 6 bases, the J end lost 0 bases, and 9 bases lay between the germline ends. The DNA for the CDR3 is TGTGCCAGTAGGACTTCCCACTCTGGAAACACCATATATTTT. This translates into CASRTSHSGNTIYF.

CDR3 nucleotides: TGCAGCGTTGAAGAGAATGGTAATGAGCAGTTCTTC. Translated, it gives CSVEENGNEQFF. This rearrangement joins TRBV29-1 to TRBJ2-1; D unresolved. The CDR3 contains 12 residues. Germline V CDR1 and CDR2: SQVTM, ANQGSEA. V lost 0 bases, J lost 7 bases, and 7 bases lay in between.

The rearrangement joins TRBV28 to TRBJ1-2, with unresolved D. CDR1 and CDR2 (germline): MDHEN, SYDVKM. The CDR3 covers 13 residues. V was pared by 7 bases and J by 7 bases, with 16 bases between. For the CDR3, the DNA is TGTGCCAGCATTAAACGAGGGTTCGGTGGCTACACCTTC. The encoded protein is CASIKRGFGGYTF.

The rearrangement links TRBV6-5 to TRBJ2-7; D perhaps matches TRBD2 (6 bases). From germline, CDR1 is MNHEY and CDR2 SVGAGI. There are 14 residues in the CDR3. V lost 0 bases, J lost 4 bases, and 10 bases lay in between. Here the CDR3 reads CASSYSPGEYEQYF. DNA of the CDR3: TGTGCCAGCAGTTACTCTCCGGGAGAGTACGAGCAGTACTTC.

The chain couples TRBV11-3 to TRBJ2-1, with 7 nucleotides matching TRBD1. Trimming cost V 8 bases and J 2 bases; bases outside gene matches: 6. This CDR3 comprises 14 residues. Germline V gene lookup returns CDR1 SGHNT and CDR2 YENEEA. CDR3 DNA: TGTGCCAGCCACGGACAGGCAACCTACAATGAGCAGTTCTTC. This codes for CASHGQATYNEQFF. The whole variable domain, remainder taken from reference TRBV11-3 and TRBJ2-1, is EAGVVQSPRYKIIEKKQPVAFWCNPISGHNTLYWYLQNLGQGPELLIRYENEEAVDDSQLPKDRFSAERLKGVDSTLKIQPAELGDSAVYLCASHGQATYNEQFFGPGTRLTVL.

The chain employs TRBV5-1 and TRBJ1-6; D is uncertain. V lost 4 bases, J lost 10 bases, and 18 bases lay in between. The germline V gene encodes CDR1 SGHRS and CDR2 YFSETQ. The length of the CDR3 is 15 residues. CDR3 DNA: TGCGCCAGCAGCCCTATGATCGCCGGGGAGTCACCCCTCCACTTT. Protein: CASSPMIAGESPLHF. The full variable domain, rest sourced from reference TRBV5-1 and TRBJ1-6, is KAGVTQTPRYLIKTRGQQVTLSCSPISGHRSVSWYQQTPGQGLQFLFEYFSETQRNKGNFPGRFSGRQFSNSRSEMNVSTLELGDSALYLCASSPMIAGESPLHFGNGTRLTVT.

This chain links TRBV28 with TRBJ2-1, with a tentative D call TRBD2 (5 bases). CDR1 is MDHEN and CDR2 is SYDVKM in the germline V gene. This CDR3 region has 15 residues. Trimming took 3 bases from V and 7 from J, leaving 16 bases between them. CDR3 sequence (DNA): TGTGCCAGCAGTTTCGAGGGCGCCCCCTGGAATGAGCAGTTCTTC. It translates to CASSFEGAPWNEQFF.